Sequencing of this TCR beta chain was carried out in a study of metastatic and nonmetastatic thyroid tumors. In the study overall: Repertoires from malignant and benign thyroid patients were compared across blood and tumor or nodule tissue. Study outcomes and limitations: It was reportedly found that TCR beta diversity was significantly higher in malignant thyroid tumors than in benign nodules, a difference seen in both blood and tumor samples.

The germline V and J ends were trimmed by 10 bases and 1 base, with 13 bases remaining between them. The CDR3 loop spans 13 amino acids. Per germline, CDR1 WNHNN and CDR2 SYGVQD (reference sequence). Original methodology: A papillary thyroid cancer distant-metastasis classifier was built from CDR3 differences across clinicopathological groups. MiXCR re-clonotyped the PCR reads for TCRdb. The V and J calls follow TCRdb's processing rather than the paper's. The sample yields about 35,000 clones, around 17% seen once. Every patient underwent thyroid surgery untreated. This clone was observed at least ten times. Its antigen is currently unknown.

This TCR came from a male donor with papillary thyroid cancer or a benign thyroid nodule (not recorded which). Some clones in this sample may be carry-over from other donors' samples. The chain joins TRBV10-1 to TRBJ1-1; D may be TRBD1 (5 bases). The specimen was blood. CDR3 amino acids: CATKARGNTEAFF. The CDR3, as DNA: TGCGCCACCAAAGCGAGGGGGAACACTGAAGCTTTCTTT.